This T cell receptor (beta chain) derives from a study of identical twins. Overall study results and limits: Out-of-frame beta sequences exhibited a weaker degree of excess twin sharing.

Carrying unique molecular identifiers, the cDNA also gained a universal primer site through template switching. MiXCR was run by TCRdb on the 5' RACE reads, yielding one entry per CDR3 protein. The table includes roughly 150,000 distinct CDR3 sequences, roughly 3.3% detected once. In this sample, this clonotype turned up many times. Its target is unknown. Looked up from germline, CDR1 is DFQATT and CDR2 is SNEGSKA (reference sequence). The CDR3 length is 14 residues. Trimming left V 6 bases short and J 10 bases short, with 24 bases between. The sequencing input was memory T cells sorted from blood. This TCR was sampled from a man younger than 35 in good health. The chain combines TRBV20-1 with TRBJ2-5; tentatively, D is TRBD2 (5 bases). The CDR3 region has the DNA TGCAGTGCCACAAAATTGGGCTCCGCCGGGGACCAGTACTTC. Residues: CSATKLGSAGDQYF.